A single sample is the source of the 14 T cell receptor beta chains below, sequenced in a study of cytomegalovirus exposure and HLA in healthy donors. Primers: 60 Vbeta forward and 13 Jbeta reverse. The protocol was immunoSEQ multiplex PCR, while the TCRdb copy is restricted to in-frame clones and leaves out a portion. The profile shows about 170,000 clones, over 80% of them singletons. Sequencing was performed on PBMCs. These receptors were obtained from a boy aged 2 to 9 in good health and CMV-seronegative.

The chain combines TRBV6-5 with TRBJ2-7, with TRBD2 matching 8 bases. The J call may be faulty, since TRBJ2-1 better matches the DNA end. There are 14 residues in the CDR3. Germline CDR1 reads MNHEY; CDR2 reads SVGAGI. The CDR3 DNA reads TGTGCCAGCGGCGGGACTAGTCCCCCTCATGAGCAGTTCTTC. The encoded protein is CASGGTSPPHEQFF.

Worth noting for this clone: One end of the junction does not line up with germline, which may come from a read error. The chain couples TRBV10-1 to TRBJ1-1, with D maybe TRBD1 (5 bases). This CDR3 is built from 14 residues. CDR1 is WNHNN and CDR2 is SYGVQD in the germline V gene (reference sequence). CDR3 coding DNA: TGCGCTTTACGGGGGGGGAGGCTTTGGACTGAAGCTTACTTT. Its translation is CALRGGRLWTEAYF.

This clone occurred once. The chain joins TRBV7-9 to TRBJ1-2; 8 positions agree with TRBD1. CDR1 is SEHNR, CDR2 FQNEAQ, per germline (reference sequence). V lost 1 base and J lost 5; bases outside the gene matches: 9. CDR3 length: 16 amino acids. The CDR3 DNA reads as TGTGCCAGCAGCTTAGAGGCAGTACAGGGGGAGTATGGCTACACCTTC. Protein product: CASSLEAVQGEYGYTF.

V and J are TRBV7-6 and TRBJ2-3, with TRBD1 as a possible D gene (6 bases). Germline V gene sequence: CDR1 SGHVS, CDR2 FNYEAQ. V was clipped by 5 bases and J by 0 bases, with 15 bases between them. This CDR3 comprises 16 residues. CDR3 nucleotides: TGTGCCAGCAGCCCGGACAGTCGTTTGAGCACAGATACGCAGTATTTT. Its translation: CASSPDSRLSTDTQYF.

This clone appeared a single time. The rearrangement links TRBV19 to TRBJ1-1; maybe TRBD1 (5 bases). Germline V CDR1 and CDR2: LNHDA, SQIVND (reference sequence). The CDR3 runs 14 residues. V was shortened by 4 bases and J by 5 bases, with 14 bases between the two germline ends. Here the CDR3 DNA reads TGTGCCAGTAGTAAGGTTCAGGGTCAGACTGAAGCTTTCTTT. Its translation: CASSKVQGQTEAFF.

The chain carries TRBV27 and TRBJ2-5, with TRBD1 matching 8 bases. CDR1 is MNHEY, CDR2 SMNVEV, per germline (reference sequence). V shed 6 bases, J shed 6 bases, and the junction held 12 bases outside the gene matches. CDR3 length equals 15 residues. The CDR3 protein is CASSPHRQGYQTQYF. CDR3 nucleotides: TGTGCCAGCAGCCCGCATAGACAGGGGTATCAGACCCAGTACTTC.

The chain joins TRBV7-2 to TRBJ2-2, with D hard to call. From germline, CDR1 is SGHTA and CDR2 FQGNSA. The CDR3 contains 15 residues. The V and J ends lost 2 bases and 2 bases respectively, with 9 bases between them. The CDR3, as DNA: TGTGCCAGCAGCTTACGGGTATCTAACACCGGGGAGCTGTTTTTT. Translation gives CASSLRVSNTGELFF. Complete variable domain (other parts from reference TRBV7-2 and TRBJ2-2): GAGVSQSPSNKVTEKGKDVELRCDPISGHTALYWYRQSLGQGLEFLIYFQGNSAPDKSGLPSDRFSAERTGGSVSTLTIQRTQQEDSAVYLCASSLRVSNTGELFFGEGSRLTVL.

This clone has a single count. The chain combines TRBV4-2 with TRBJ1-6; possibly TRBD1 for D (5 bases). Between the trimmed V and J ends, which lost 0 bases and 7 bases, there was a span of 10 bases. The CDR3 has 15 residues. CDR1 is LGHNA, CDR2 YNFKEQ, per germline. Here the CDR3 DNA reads TGTGCCAGCAGCCAAGAACCAGGGAGGAATTCACCCCTCCACTTT. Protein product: CASSQEPGRNSPLHF.

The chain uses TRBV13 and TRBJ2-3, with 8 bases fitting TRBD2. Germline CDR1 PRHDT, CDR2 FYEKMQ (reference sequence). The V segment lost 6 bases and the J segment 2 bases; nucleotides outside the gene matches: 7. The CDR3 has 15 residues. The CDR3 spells CASRPDGRDTDTQYF. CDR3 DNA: TGTGCCAGCAGACCCGACGGGAGGGACACAGATACGCAGTATTTT.

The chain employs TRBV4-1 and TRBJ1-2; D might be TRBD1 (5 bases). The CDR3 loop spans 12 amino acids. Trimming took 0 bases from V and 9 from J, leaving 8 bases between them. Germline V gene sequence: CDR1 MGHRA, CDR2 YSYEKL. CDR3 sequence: CASSQEGVRYTF. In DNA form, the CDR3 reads TGCGCCAGCAGCCAAGAAGGGGTACGCTACACCTTC.

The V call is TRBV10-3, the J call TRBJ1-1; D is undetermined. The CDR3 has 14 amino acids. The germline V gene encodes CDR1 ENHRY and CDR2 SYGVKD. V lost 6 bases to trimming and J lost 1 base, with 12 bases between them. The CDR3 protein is CAIRAGLANTEAFF. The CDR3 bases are TGTGCCATCAGGGCAGGCCTTGCGAACACTGAAGCTTTCTTT.

The CDR3: CASSATGQTTDTQYF. The DNA of the CDR3 is TGTGCCAGCTCAGCAACGGGACAGACCACAGATACGCAGTATTTT. This chain links TRBV18 with TRBJ2-3; 7 bases line up with TRBD1. From germline, CDR1 is KGHSH and CDR2 LQKENI. The CDR3 spans 15 residues. Trimming took 5 bases from V and 2 from J; bases not matched to a gene: 7.

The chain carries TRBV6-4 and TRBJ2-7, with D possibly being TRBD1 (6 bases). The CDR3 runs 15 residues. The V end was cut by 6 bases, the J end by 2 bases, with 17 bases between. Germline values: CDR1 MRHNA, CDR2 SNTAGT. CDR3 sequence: CASSATGWRPYEQYF. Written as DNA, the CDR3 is TGTGCCAGCAGCGCGACAGGCTGGCGACCCTACGAGCAGTACTTC.

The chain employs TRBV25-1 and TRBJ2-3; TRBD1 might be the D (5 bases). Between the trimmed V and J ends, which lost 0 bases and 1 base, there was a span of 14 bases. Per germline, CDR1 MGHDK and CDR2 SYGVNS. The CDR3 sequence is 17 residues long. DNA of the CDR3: TGTGCCAGCAGTGAATATTCAACAGGACGGGGCACAGATACGCAGTATTTT. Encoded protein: CASSEYSTGRGTDTQYF.